This TCR beta chain derives from a study of blood T cell repertoires in COVID-19. Study context: From T cells, B-cell-depleted T cells, or PBMCs came the material, which was cDNA or gDNA.

V dropped 8 bases and J dropped 5; count of bases not matched to a gene: 5. The CDR3 length is 13 residues. In the source study's methods: Amplification with reference gene primers provided the estimates of nucleated cell counts. Clones were read by immunoSEQ multiplex PCR, and TCRdb kept only the in-frame ones, dropping some. That table gives V, J and clone size, and the DNA gave D and trimming. The sample has over 120,000 clones, 85% to 90% seen once. Allocation to cohorts depended on clinical history reported by the participants. Symptom resolution, clearance, or two negative PCRs marked donors in Cohort 3 as recovered.

The receptor was derived from a man between 60 and 75 years old who had recovered from COVID-19. Material for sequencing was PBMCs or T cells enriched from blood (not recorded which). J is TRBJ2-7 and V is TRBV12-3 or TRBV12-4, with 11 bases that match TRBD2. The chain's CDR3 is CASSSGRLNEQYF. The CDR3 region has the DNA TGTGCCAGCTCTAGCGGGAGGCTCAACGAGCAGTACTTC.